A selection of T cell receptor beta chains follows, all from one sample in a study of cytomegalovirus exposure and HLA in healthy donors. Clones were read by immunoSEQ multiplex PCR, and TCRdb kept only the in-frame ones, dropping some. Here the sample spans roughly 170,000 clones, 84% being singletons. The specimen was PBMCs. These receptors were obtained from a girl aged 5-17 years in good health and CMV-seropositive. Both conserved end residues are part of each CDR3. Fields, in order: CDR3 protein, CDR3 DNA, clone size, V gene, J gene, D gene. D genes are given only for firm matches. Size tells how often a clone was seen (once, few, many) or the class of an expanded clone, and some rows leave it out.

CASSLSDLQPQHF	TGTGCCAGCAGTTTATCCGACTTACAGCCCCAGCATTTT	-	TRBV27	TRBJ1-5	-
CASSYSGGIQETQYF	TGTGCCAGCAGTTATAGCGGGGGGATCCAAGAGACCCAGTACTTC	-	TRBV5-4	TRBJ2-5	TRBD2
CASAARASTTIYF	TGTGCCAGCGCGGCGCGGGCCTCAACCACCATATATTTT	few	TRBV27	TRBJ1-3	-
CASRDLQGLGNTIYF	TGTGCCAGCAGAGACCTACAGGGCCTTGGAAACACCATATATTTT	few	TRBV6-6	TRBJ1-3	-
CASAGGPSTDTQYF	TGTGCCAGCGCTGGTGGCCCCAGCACAGATACGCAGTATTTT	-	TRBV9	TRBJ2-3	-
CASSVGGSGAEQFF	TGTGCCAGCAGCGTAGGGGGTAGCGGGGCCGAGCAGTTCTTC	-	TRBV9	TRBJ2-1	TRBD2
CASSEGQGYSPLHF	TGTGCCAGTAGCGAAGGACAGGGGTATTCACCCCTCCACTTT	-	TRBV19	TRBJ1-6	TRBD1
CASSLRRVSYEQYF	TGTGCCAGCAGTTTACGACGGGTTTCCTACGAGCAGTACTTC	-	TRBV27	TRBJ2-7	-
CASSYGIFF	TGTGCCAGCAGTTACGGCATCTTCTTC	-	TRBV6-5	TRBJ2-1	-
CASSLTGQNSYEQYF	TGTGCCAGCAGTCTCACAGGGCAGAATTCCTACGAGCAGTACTTC	-	TRBV7-8	TRBJ2-7	-
CASSTFSSPGGAYEQYF	TGTGCCAGCAGTACCTTTTCTAGCCCCGGGGGGGCCTACGAGCAGTACTTC	-	TRBV27	TRBJ2-7	TRBD2
CASRMGGTSATYEQYF	TGTGCCAGCAGGATGGGAGGGACTAGCGCGACCTACGAGCAGTACTTC	-	TRBV2	TRBJ2-7	TRBD2
CASSLFPAAYSYNEQFF	TGCGCCAGCAGCTTATTCCCGGCGGCGTACTCCTACAATGAGCAGTTCTTC	-	TRBV5-1	TRBJ2-1	-
CASSSRSGGAVSSYNEQFF	TGTGCCAGTAGTTCCCGTAGCGGGGGGGCGGTCAGCTCCTACAATGAGCAGTTCTTC	-	TRBV19	TRBJ2-1	TRBD2
CASRFGQGVWGYTF	TGTGCCAGCAGGTTCGGACAGGGGGTTTGGGGCTACACCTTC	-	TRBV5-6	TRBJ1-2	TRBD1
CASSFNPVAQGANYGYTF	TGTGCCAGCAGCTTTAACCCCGTGGCCCAGGGGGCTAACTATGGCTACACCTTC	-	TRBV11-2	TRBJ1-2	TRBD1
CASRATGAEAFF	TGTGCCAGCAGGGCGACAGGGGCTGAAGCTTTCTTT	-	TRBV27	TRBJ1-1	TRBD1
CAWSAETATDTQYF	TGTGCCTGGAGTGCCGAAACTGCCACAGATACGCAGTATTTT	-	TRBV30	TRBJ2-3	-
CASSNGQLIMLSGYTF	TGTGCCAGTAGTAACGGACAGCTAATTATGCTAAGTGGCTACACCTTC	-	TRBV19	TRBJ1-2	-
CASRLAGGGDEKLFF	TGTGCCAGTAGATTGGCCGGGGGAGGGGACGAAAAACTGTTTTTT	-	TRBV19	TRBJ1-4	-
CASSFQANEQFF	TGTGCCAGCAGTTTTCAAGCGAATGAGCAGTTCTTC	-	TRBV7-8	TRBJ2-1	-
CASSSGDQETQYF	TGCGCCAGCAGCTCGGGGGATCAAGAGACCCAGTACTTC	-	TRBV5-1	TRBJ2-5	-
CASSPSLAGGPDTQYF	TGTGCCAGCAGCCCGTCACTAGCGGGGGGCCCAGATACGCAGTATTTT	-	TRBV4-2	TRBJ2-3	TRBD2
CASSPTGGLTGELFF	TGCGCCAGCAGTCCTACAGGGGGCCTTACCGGGGAGCTGTTTTTT	few	TRBV10-1	TRBJ2-2	TRBD1
CSVLGQGSGANVLTF	TGCAGCGTTCTGGGACAGGGGTCCGGGGCCAACGTCCTGACTTTC	once	TRBV29-1	TRBJ2-6	TRBD1
CASSNYERRTEAFF	TGTGCCAGCAGCAATTACGAGAGAAGAACTGAAGCTTTCTTT	-	TRBV7-3	TRBJ1-1	-
CASSLWTGGGYGYTF	TGTGCCAGCAGCTTGTGGACAGGGGGCGGCTATGGCTACACCTTC	-	TRBV7-9	TRBJ1-2	TRBD1
CASSSQGMSTNEQFF	TGTGCCAGCAGCTCACAGGGAATGTCTACGAATGAGCAGTTCTTC	-	TRBV9	TRBJ2-1	-
CASEHNRDYPYEQYF	TGTGCCAGCGAACATAACCGGGACTACCCCTACGAGCAGTACTTC	once	TRBV28	TRBJ2-7	TRBD2
CASSSPGTGDNEKLFF	TGTGCCAGCAGTAGTCCCGGGACAGGGGACAACGAAAAACTGTTTTTT	once	TRBV2	TRBJ1-4	TRBD1
CATSREQGSYEQYF	TGTGCCACCAGCAGAGAGCAGGGCTCCTACGAGCAGTACTTC	-	TRBV15	TRBJ2-7	-
CASSFFAGLDYGYTF	TGTGCCAGCAGTTTCTTTGCAGGGCTGGACTATGGCTACACCTTC	-	TRBV6-5	TRBJ1-2	-
CAWSVGGYNEQFF	TGTGCCTGGAGTGTAGGAGGCTACAATGAGCAGTTCTTC	-	TRBV30	TRBJ2-1	-
CASSLTRVTYNEQFF	TGTGCCAGCAGTTTGACCAGGGTTACCTACAATGAGCAGTTCTTC	-	TRBV27	TRBJ2-1	-
CASSLDIGTGDEQYF	TGTGCCAGCAGCTTAGATATAGGGACAGGAGATGAGCAGTACTTC	-	TRBV11-2	TRBJ2-7	TRBD1
CASKGGNQPQHF	TGTGCCAGTAAAGGGGGCAATCAGCCCCAGCATTTT	-	TRBV19	TRBJ1-5	-
CASSIATAGNTIYF	TGTGCCAGTAGTATCGCAACAGCTGGAAACACCATATATTTT	-	TRBV19	TRBJ1-3	-
CASSLGVGVFYGYTF	TGTGCCAGCAGCTTGGGGGTAGGGGTTTTCTATGGCTACACCTTC	-	TRBV5-8	TRBJ1-2	-
CASSLGGGYEQYF	TGTGCCAGCAGCTTGGGTGGAGGCTACGAGCAGTACTTC	-	TRBV7-3	TRBJ2-7	-
CASSPLGTAGSYEQYF	TGTGCCAGCAGTCCCTTAGGGACAGCTGGATCCTACGAGCAGTACTTC	-	TRBV27	TRBJ2-7	TRBD1
CASSLLLGLQFYTF	TGTGCCAGTAGCCTCCTGTTGGGACTGCAATTCTACACCTTC	-	TRBV19	TRBJ1-2	-
CASSLDYFYEQYF	TGTGCCAGCAGCCTAGACTACTTCTACGAGCAGTACTTC	-	TRBV7-3	TRBJ2-7	-
CASSLTGPYTEAFF	TGTGCCAGCAGTCTGACAGGGCCGTACACTGAAGCTTTCTTT	-	TRBV6-1	TRBJ1-1	TRBD1
CASSERAGGYNEQFF	TGTGCCAGCAGTGAAAGGGCGGGGGGTTACAATGAGCAGTTCTTC	-	TRBV6-1	TRBJ2-1	TRBD2
CASSLPSLEAFF	TGTGCCAGCAGTTTACCGTCCCTTGAAGCTTTCTTT	-	TRBV28	TRBJ1-1	-
CASSLSSGGAYNEQFF	TGTGCCAGCAGCCTATCTAGCGGGGGGGCCTACAATGAGCAGTTCTTC	-	TRBV7-9	TRBJ2-1	TRBD2
CASSSDRVGGYTF	TGTGCCAGCAGCTCAGACAGGGTCGGCGGCTACACCTTC	-	TRBV7-9	TRBJ1-2	TRBD1
CASRGTRQETQYF	TGTGCCTCACGGGGTACCAGACAAGAGACCCAGTACTTC	-	TRBV7-9	TRBJ2-5	-
CASSQDLAQGAGYGYTF	TGCGCCAGCAGCCAAGATTTGGCACAGGGGGCGGGCTATGGCTACACCTTC	-	TRBV4-1	TRBJ1-2	TRBD1
CASSFRGQGSNQPQHF	TGTGCCAGCAGTTTCAGGGGACAGGGGAGCAATCAGCCCCAGCATTTT	once	TRBV28	TRBJ1-5	TRBD1
CASSFLGGKNTEAFF	TGTGCCAGCAGCTTCCTCGGGGGGAAGAACACTGAAGCTTTCTTT	-	TRBV7-3	TRBJ1-1	-
CAWSVSGETQYF	TGTGCCTGGAGTGTCAGCGGTGAGACCCAGTACTTC	-	TRBV30	TRBJ2-5	-
CASSLAQGYTYNEQFF	TGCGCCAGCAGCTTGGCCCAGGGTTACACCTACAATGAGCAGTTCTTC	few	TRBV5-1	TRBJ2-1	-
CASSVDSGANTGELFF	TGTGCCAGCAGCGTAGATAGCGGTGCGAACACCGGGGAGCTGTTTTTT	-	TRBV9	TRBJ2-2	-
CASSLGGLRGYTF	TGTGCCAGCAGCTTGGGGGGACTGCGGGGCTACACCTTC	-	TRBV5-6	TRBJ1-2	-
CASSRLAGVYEQYF	TGTGCCAGCAGTCGACTAGCGGGGGTTTACGAGCAGTACTTC	few	TRBV6-5	TRBJ2-7	TRBD2
CASSADSNQPQHF	TGTGCCAGCAGTGCGGATAGCAATCAGCCCCAGCATTTT	-	TRBV27	TRBJ1-5	-
CASSLLPGGYGYTF	TGTGCCAGCAGTTTATTGCCAGGGGGCTATGGCTACACCTTC	-	TRBV28	TRBJ1-2	TRBD1